Detailed here is one TCR beta chain. The data derive from a study of shared clonotypes between healthy human individuals. Trimming stripped 5 bases from V and 0 bases from J, with 5 bases between. Germline assignment: CDR1 SEHNR and CDR2 FQNEAQ (reference sequence). CDR3 length equals 12 residues. Clones were sequenced by immunoSEQ multiplex PCR, and TCRdb holds only the in-frame ones, with some missing. The table records a few hundred thousand clones, 95% to 97% of them present only once. The sample taken for sequencing was memory CD8+ T cells sorted from blood. Subset denoted: CD45RO+ cells pooled with CCR7-negative TemRA cells. This sequence joins TRBV7-9 and TRBJ2-7; D not certain. The sequence came from a man aged 25-45 years in good health. CDR3 bases: TGTGCCAGCAGCCCAGGCTCCTACGAGCAGTACTTC. This sequence encodes CASSPGSYEQYF.